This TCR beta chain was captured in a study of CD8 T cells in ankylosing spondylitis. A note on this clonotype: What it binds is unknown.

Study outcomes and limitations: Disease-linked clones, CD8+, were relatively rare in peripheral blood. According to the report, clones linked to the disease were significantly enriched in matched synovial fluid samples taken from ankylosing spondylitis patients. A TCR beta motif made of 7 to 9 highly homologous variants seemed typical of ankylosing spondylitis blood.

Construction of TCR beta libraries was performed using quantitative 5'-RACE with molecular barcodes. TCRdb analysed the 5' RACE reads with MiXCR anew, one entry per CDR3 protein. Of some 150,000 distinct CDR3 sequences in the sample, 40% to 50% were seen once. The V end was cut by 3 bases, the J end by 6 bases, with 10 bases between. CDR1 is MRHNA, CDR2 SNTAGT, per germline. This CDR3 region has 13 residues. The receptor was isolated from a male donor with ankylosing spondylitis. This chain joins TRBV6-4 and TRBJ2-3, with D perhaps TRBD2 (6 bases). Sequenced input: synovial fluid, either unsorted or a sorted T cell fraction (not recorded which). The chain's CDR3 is CASSETGTDTQYF. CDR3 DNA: TGTGCCAGCAGTGAAACCGGGACTGATACGCAGTATTTT.